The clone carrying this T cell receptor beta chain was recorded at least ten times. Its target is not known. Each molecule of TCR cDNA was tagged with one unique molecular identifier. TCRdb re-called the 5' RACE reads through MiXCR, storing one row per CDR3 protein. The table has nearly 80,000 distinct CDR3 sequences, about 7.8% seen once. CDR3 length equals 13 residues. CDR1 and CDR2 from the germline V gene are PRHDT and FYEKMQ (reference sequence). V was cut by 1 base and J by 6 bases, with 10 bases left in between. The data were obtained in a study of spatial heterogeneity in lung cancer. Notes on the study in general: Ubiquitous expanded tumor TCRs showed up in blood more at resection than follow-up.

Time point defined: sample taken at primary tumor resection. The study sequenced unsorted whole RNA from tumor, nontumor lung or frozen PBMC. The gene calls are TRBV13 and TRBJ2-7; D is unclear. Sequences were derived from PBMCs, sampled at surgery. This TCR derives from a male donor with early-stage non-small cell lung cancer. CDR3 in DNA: TGTGCCAGCAGCTTAGTGATTGGCAGCGAGCAGTACTTC. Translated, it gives CASSLVIGSEQYF.